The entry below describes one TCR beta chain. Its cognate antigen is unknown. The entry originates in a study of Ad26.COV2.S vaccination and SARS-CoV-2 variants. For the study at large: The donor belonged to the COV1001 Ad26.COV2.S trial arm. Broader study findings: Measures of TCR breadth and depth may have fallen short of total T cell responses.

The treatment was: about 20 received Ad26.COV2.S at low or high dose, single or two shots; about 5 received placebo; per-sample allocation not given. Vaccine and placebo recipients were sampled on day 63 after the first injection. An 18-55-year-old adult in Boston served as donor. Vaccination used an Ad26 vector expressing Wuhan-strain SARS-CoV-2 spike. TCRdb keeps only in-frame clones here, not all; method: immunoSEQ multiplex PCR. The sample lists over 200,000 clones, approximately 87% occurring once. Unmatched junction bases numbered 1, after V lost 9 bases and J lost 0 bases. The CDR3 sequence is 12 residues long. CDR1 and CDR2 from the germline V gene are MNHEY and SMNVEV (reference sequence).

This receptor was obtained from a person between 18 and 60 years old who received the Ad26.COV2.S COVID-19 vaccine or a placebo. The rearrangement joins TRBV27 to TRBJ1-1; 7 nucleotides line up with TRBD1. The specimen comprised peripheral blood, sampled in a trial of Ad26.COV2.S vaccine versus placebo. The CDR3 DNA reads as TGTGCCAGTGGGACAGTGAACACTGAAGCTTTCTTT. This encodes CASGTVNTEAFF.